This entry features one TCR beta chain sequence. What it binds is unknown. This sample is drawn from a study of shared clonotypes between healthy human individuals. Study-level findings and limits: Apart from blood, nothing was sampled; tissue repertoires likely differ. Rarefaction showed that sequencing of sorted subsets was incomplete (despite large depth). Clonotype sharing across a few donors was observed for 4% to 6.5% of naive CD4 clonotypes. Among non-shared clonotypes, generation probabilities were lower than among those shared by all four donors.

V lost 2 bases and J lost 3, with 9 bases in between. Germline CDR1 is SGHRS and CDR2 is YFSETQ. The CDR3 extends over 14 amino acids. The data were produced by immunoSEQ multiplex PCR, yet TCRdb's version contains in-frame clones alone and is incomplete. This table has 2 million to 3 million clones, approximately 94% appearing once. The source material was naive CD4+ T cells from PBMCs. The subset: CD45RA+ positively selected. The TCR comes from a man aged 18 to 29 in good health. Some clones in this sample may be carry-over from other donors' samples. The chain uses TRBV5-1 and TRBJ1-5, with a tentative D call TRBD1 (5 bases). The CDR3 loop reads CASSFGDYNQPQHF. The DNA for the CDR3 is TGCGCCAGCAGCTTCGGGGACTACAATCAGCCCCAGCATTTT. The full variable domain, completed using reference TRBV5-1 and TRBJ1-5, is KAGVTQTPRYLIKTRGQQVTLSCSPISGHRSVSWYQQTPGQGLQFLFEYFSETQRNKGNFPGRFSGRQFSNSRSEMNVSTLELGDSALYLCASSFGDYNQPQHFGDGTRLSIL.